This T cell receptor (beta chain) emerged from a study of blood T cell repertoires in COVID-19. Study-level information: Collection of acute and convalescent COVID-19 samples took place in the United States, Italy and Spain. Sources were T cells, B-cell-depleted T cells, or PBMCs; the material itself was cDNA or gDNA.

Trimming pared 6 bases from V and 8 bases from J, leaving 29 bases between. CDR3 length equals 18 residues. Germline lookup yields CDR1 MGHDK and CDR2 SYGVNS. Per the study methods: Amplification from reference gene primers served as the basis for estimated nucleated cell counts. Sequencing was performed with immunoSEQ multiplex PCR; in TCRdb, only in-frame clones are kept and a portion is missing. V and J calls plus clone size are reproduced from that table; the DNA served to infer D and trimming. The sample has tens of thousands of clones, roughly 85% seen once; the top ten hold about a third. It was during active infection that Seattle patients were enrolled and then longitudinally followed. Comment on this clone: This sample also contains other DNA sequences that code for the same CDR3.

The J gene is TRBJ2-1, the V gene TRBV25-1; possible D gene TRBD2, 7 bases. This TCR derives from an elderly woman with COVID-19, enrolled during active disease. The specimen sequenced was peripheral blood. The chain's CDR3 is CASRPTPGDRGRGHEQFF. The DNA for the CDR3 is TGTGCCAGCAGGCCAACCCCAGGGGATCGCGGGAGAGGGCATGAGCAGTTCTTC.